These T cell receptor beta chains were read from a single sample in a study of PD-1 blockade in mismatch repair-deficient tumors. Produced via immunoSEQ multiplex PCR; TCRdb's table is partial and in-frame only. The table includes tens of thousands of clones, about 80% detected once. This sample comprised peripheral blood, obtained 4 weeks after starting pembrolizumab. The receptor source for this set is an adult with mismatch repair-deficient cancer. CDR3s leave out the opening cysteine and the closing phenylalanine or tryptophan.

cdr3_aa | j_call | v_call
ASSLTPDTEAF | TRBJ1-1 | TRBV11-2
ASSHSGGGSYNEQF | TRBJ2-1 | TRBV7-8
ASGFLRRPPDEQY | TRBJ2-7 | TRBV11-2
ASSFLTSGFYNEQF | TRBJ2-1 | TRBV5-6
ASSASGTSGHNEQF | TRBJ2-1 | TRBV9
ASSLDVAELRSSVYEQY | TRBJ2-7 | TRBV5-4
ASSSGLTAAGELF | TRBJ2-2 | TRBV7-9
ASSPDRYYEQY | TRBJ2-7 | TRBV7-9
ASSRFPGQGNYGYT | TRBJ1-2 | TRBV4-3
ASTQLAGGYNEQF | TRBJ2-1 | TRBV5-1
SARGKSEAF | TRBJ1-1 | TRBV20-1
ASSSGTGDTEAF | TRBJ1-1 | TRBV5-1
ASSEMTGVGGNTIY | TRBJ1-3 | TRBV2
AWGLPPATYEQY | TRBJ2-7 | TRBV30
ASGAQDRGNEQF | TRBJ2-1 | TRBV10-3
SVENGLNTGELF | TRBJ2-2 | TRBV29-1
ASSPLGGYNYGYT | TRBJ1-2 | TRBV6-5
ASSPSGPNYGYT | TRBJ1-2 | TRBV27
ATGGRNVGNTIY | TRBJ1-3 | TRBV10-3
ASSETGGENYGYT | TRBJ1-2 | TRBV6-1
ASRGFSSSTDTQY | TRBJ2-3 | TRBV14
ASSLIREETQY | TRBJ2-5 | TRBV7-2
ASSAVSGSGETQY | TRBJ2-5 | TRBV7-2
ASSLISSDTQY | TRBJ2-3 | TRBV7-9
ASGRQTILNNEQF | TRBJ2-1 | TRBV28
ASRLSPGLNYGYT | TRBJ1-2 | TRBV27